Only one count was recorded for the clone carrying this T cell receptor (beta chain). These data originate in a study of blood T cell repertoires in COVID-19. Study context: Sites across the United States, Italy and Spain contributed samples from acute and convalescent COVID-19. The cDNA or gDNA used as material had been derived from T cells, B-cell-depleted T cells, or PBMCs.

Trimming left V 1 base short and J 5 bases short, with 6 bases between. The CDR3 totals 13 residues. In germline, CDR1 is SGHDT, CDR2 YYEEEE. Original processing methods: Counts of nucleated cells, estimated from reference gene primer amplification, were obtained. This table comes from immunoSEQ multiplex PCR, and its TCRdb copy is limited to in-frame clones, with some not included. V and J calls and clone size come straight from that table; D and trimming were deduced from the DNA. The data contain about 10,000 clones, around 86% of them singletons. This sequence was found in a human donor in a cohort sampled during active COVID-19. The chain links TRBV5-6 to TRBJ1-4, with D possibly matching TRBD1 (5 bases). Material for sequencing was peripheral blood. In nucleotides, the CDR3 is TGTGCCAGCAGCTTGCCAGGGAATGAAAAACTGTTTTTT. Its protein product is CASSLPGNEKLFF.